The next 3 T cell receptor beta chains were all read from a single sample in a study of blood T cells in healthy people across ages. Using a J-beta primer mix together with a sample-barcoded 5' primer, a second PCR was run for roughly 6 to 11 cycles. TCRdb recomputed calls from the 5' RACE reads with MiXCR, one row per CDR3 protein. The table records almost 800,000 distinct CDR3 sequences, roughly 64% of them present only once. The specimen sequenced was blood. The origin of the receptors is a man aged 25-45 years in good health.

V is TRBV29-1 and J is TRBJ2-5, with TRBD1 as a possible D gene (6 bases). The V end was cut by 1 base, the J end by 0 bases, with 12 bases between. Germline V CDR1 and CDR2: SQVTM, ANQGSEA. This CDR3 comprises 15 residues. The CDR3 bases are TGCAGCGTTGAAGTATCGGGACAATACCAAGAGACCCAGTACTTC. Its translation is CSVEVSGQYQETQYF.

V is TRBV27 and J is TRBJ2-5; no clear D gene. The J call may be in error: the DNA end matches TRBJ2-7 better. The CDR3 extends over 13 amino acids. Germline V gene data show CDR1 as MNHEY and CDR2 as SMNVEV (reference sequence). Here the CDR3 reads CASRRGWGYEQYF. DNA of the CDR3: TGTGCCAGCCGGAGAGGATGGGGCTACGAGCAGTACTTC.

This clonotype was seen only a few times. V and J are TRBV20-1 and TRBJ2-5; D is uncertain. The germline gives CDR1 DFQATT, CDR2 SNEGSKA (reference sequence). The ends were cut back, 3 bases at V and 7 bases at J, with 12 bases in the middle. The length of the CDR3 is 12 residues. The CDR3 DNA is TGCAGTGCTAGTGATAGTAGGGTGACCCAGTACTTC. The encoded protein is CSASDSRVTQYF.